Below are 7 T cell receptor beta chains sequenced from a single sample in a study of HIV-infected patients and healthy controls. 450 to 600 ng RNA was reverse transcribed with alpha and beta constant-region primers. Alpha and beta chain libraries were made separately by chain-specific third strand synthesis with multiplexing indices. TCRdb passed the 5' RACE reads through MiXCR, listing each CDR3 protein once. The sample carries about 7,400 distinct CDR3 sequences, less than 9.5% recorded once. Whole blood was used without fractionation, so all unsorted peripheral T cells were included. This specimen consisted of blood, obtained before antiretroviral therapy. The receptors originated from an adult with HIV infection.

The rearrangement links TRBV7-6 to TRBJ2-1; weak D call: TRBD1 (6 bases). Per the germline V gene, CDR1 is SGHVS and CDR2 is FNYEAQ. CDR3 size: 16 residues. Trimming stripped 1 base from V and 0 bases from J, with 10 bases between. CDR3 residues: CASSLGDTRSYNEQFF. CDR3 DNA: TGTGCCAGCAGCTTAGGGGACACCCGCTCCTACAATGAGCAGTTCTTC.

This clonotype is medium-sized. V usage is TRBV2 and J usage is TRBJ1-4; possible D gene TRBD1, 5 bases. V dropped 8 bases and J dropped 6 bases, with 16 bases sitting between them. This CDR3 contains 14 residues. Germline values: CDR1 SNHLY, CDR2 FYNNEI. For the CDR3, the DNA is TGTGCCAGCCTCGGGGCGGAGGGCTATGAAAAACTGTTTTTT. Translation: CASLGAEGYEKLFF.

In its sample, this clonotype was seen once. This chain uses TRBV7-9 with TRBJ2-1, with a weak D call TRBD2 (6 bases). V was cut by 1 base and J by 8 bases, with 12 bases left in between. The germline V gene encodes CDR1 SEHNR and CDR2 FQNEAQ (reference sequence). The CDR3 runs to 14 residues. CDR3 residues: CASSLVRELDEQFF. CDR3 coding DNA: TGTGCCAGCAGCTTAGTACGGGAGTTAGATGAGCAGTTCTTC.

In this sample, this clonotype turned up many times. This sequence joins TRBV10-1 and TRBJ2-1; possibly TRBD1 for D (6 bases). V was trimmed by 3 bases and J by 0 bases, leaving 6 bases between them. The germline V gene encodes CDR1 WNHNN and CDR2 SYGVQD (reference sequence). The CDR3 runs 14 residues. This CDR3 reads CASSEGGSYNEQFF. The CDR3 region has the DNA TGCGCCAGCAGTGAAGGGGGCTCCTACAATGAGCAGTTCTTC.

By sample share, this clonotype is medium-sized. V usage is TRBV27 and J usage is TRBJ2-5; 9 positions match TRBD2. V gave up 10 bases and J gave up 4 bases; unmatched junction bases: 19. The CDR3 has 17 amino acids. CDR1 is MNHEY, CDR2 SMNVEV, per germline (reference sequence). CDR3: CATRTHSSGEPPETQYF. The CDR3 nucleotides are TGTGCCACCAGAACCCACTCTAGCGGGGAGCCCCCAGAGACCCAGTACTTC.

This chain links TRBV12-3 or TRBV12-4 with TRBJ2-4; D is ambiguous. Trimming removed 5 bases from V and 1 base from J, with 12 bases in between. CDR3 length: 15 amino acids. The CDR3 sequence: CASSLGRVAKNIQYF. The CDR3 DNA follows: TGTGCCAGCAGTCTCGGAAGGGTGGCCAAAAACATTCAGTACTTC.

There are many counts of this clonotype. The chain couples TRBV7-9 to TRBJ1-1; no firm D call. Between the trimmed V and J ends, which lost 1 base and 4 bases, there was a span of 10 bases. Per germline, CDR1 SEHNR and CDR2 FQNEAQ (reference sequence). This CDR3 has 14 residues. As DNA, the CDR3 is TGTGCCAGCAGCTTAGGTACGGGAGTCACTGAAGCTTTCTTT. Its translation is CASSLGTGVTEAFF. Full variable domain (remainder filled in from reference TRBV7-9 and TRBJ1-1): DTGVSQNPRHKITKRGQNVTFRCDPISEHNRLYWYRQTLGQGPEFLTYFQNEAQLEKSRLLSDRFSAERPKGSFSTLEIQRTEQGDSAMYLCASSLGTGVTEAFFGQGTRLTVV.